Below, 2 T cell receptor beta chains from the same sample are listed, as sequenced in a study of blood T cell repertoires in COVID-19. Sequencing used immunoSEQ multiplex PCR; TCRdb keeps in-frame clones, though not all of them. The sample contains under 200,000 clones, 82% of which appear only once. Input material: PBMCs or T cells enriched from blood (not recorded which). The receptor source for this set is a man aged 60 to 75 who had recovered from COVID-19.

The J gene is TRBJ1-4, the V gene TRBV6-5; D ambiguous. Per the germline V gene, CDR1 is MNHEY and CDR2 is SVGAGI. The CDR3 runs 14 residues. V shed 7 bases and J shed 4 bases, with 13 bases lying between them. This chain's CDR3 is CASTEEGNNEKLFF. CDR3 nucleotides: TGTGCCAGCACCGAGGAGGGTAATAATGAAAAACTGTTTTTT.

This clone was seen at least ten times. V usage is TRBV6-4 and J usage is TRBJ2-3; 11 bases fit TRBD1. This CDR3 is 15 amino acids long. CDR1 is MRHNA and CDR2 is SNTAGT in the germline V gene. Losses at the gene ends were 2 bases for V and 3 bases for J; bases not matched to a gene: 1. The CDR3 DNA sequence: TGTGCCAGCAGTGACGGACAGGGGGCAACAGATACGCAGTATTTT. Amino acid sequence: CASSDGQGATDTQYF.